Listed here is a single T cell receptor (beta chain). As yet, its antigen is unknown. The source of the sample is a study of T cell responses to AZD1222 COVID-19 vaccine. Findings and caveats of the study: Unmutated variant regions are reportedly targeted by nearly half of spike-specific TCRs. At study baseline, merely five or six AZD1222 recipients were seropositive. Repertoire collection took place solely once the T cell response had peaked.

V gave up 3 bases and J gave up 4 bases, with 6 bases separating them. Germline V gene lookup returns CDR1 SEHNR and CDR2 FQNEAQ (reference sequence). The CDR3 runs 13 residues. Sequencing was performed with immunoSEQ multiplex PCR; in TCRdb, only in-frame clones are kept and a portion is missing. The data contain approximately 50,000 clones, 65% to 80% of them singletons. This material consisted of peripheral blood, taken on day 0 of AZD1222 vaccination. The chain couples TRBV7-9 to TRBJ1-4; D gene ambiguous. This clonotype was obtained from an adult in good health. As DNA, the CDR3 is TGTGCCAGCAGCTTTCAGCTTAATGAAAAACTGTTTTTT. Protein: CASSFQLNEKLFF.